This entry lists 3 T cell receptor beta chains sequenced from one sample in a study of blood T cell repertoires in COVID-19 (TCRdb year 2020). Libraries were constructed by the immunoSEQ multiplex PCR assay. TCRdb provides this immuneACCESS table in a form limited to in-frame rearrangements. Some clones are lacking; in checked studies, under half of them reflect an unresolved V gene, and why the rest are absent is not known. Within this sample are over 30,000 clones, with more than 85% of them counted one time only. Roughly 13% of the sample goes to the ten largest clones. Material for sequencing was peripheral blood. All receptors come from a human donor in a cohort sampled during active COVID-19.

The rearrangement uses TRBV28 and TRBJ2-1, with 9 positions matching TRBD2. With V trimmed by 1 base and J by 9 bases, 7 bases remained unmatched. CDR1 MDHEN and CDR2 SYDVKM come from the germline V gene. The CDR3 totals 15 residues. CDR3 sequence (DNA): TGTGCCAGCAGTTTATTGGCGGGAGGGCCGGGTGAGCAGTTCTTC. It yields the protein CASSLLAGGPGEQFF.

The chain recombines TRBV27 with TRBJ2-1, with TRBD1 matching 7 bases. The germline CDR1 and CDR2 sequences are MNHEY and SMNVEV (reference sequence). The CDR3 has 14 residues. The ends lost 5 bases at V and 10 bases at J; junction bases unmatched: 11. For the CDR3, the DNA is TGTGCCAGCAGTCCCCACGCGCGAGGGGGCGAGCAGTTCTTC. Residues: CASSPHARGGEQFF.

The rearrangement uses TRBV9 and TRBJ1-4; possible D gene TRBD1, 5 bases. The CDR3 extends over 14 amino acids. Germline loops: CDR1 SGDLS, CDR2 YYNGEE. V was trimmed by 1 base and J by 8 bases, leaving 12 bases between them. CDR3 DNA: TGTGCCAGCAGCGTACCGGGGGTAGGGGAAAAACTGTTTTTT. Translation: CASSVPGVGEKLFF. The complete variable domain, with remaining parts taken from reference TRBV9 and TRBJ1-4, reads DSGVTQTPKHLITATGQRVTLRCSPRSGDLSVYWYQQSLDQGLQFLIQYYNGEERAKGNILERFSAQQFPDLHSELNLSSLELGDSALYFCASSVPGVGEKLFFGSGTQLSVL.